The 25 T cell receptor beta chains below all came from one sample that was sequenced in a study of OX40 agonist ivuxolimab in advanced cancers. Method: immunoSEQ multiplex PCR; TCRdb's copy keeps in-frame clones and lacks some. The sample lists tens of thousands of clones, around 84% occurring once. The starting material was CD4+ or CD8+ T cells sorted from blood, obtained in a trial of the OX40 agonist ivuxolimab. These TCRs come from an adult with an advanced solid tumor such as melanoma, head and neck, liver or kidney cancer.

The V gene is TRBV19, the J gene TRBJ2-7; D is ambiguous. This CDR3 comprises 14 residues. CDR1 LNHDA and CDR2 SQIVND come from the germline V gene (reference sequence). The germline V and J ends were trimmed by 1 base and 3 bases, with 10 bases remaining between them. The CDR3 DNA sequence: TGTGCCAGTAGTATAGGCTCATACGACTACGAGCAGTACTTC. Protein sequence: CASSIGSYDYEQYF. The full variable domain, in which reference TRBV19 and TRBJ2-7 provide the parts outside the CDR3, is DGGITQSPKYLFRKEGQNVTLSCEQNLNHDAMYWYRQDPGQGLRLIYYSQIVNDFQKGDIAEGYSVSREKKESFPLTVTSAQKNPTAFYLCASSIGSYDYEQYFGPGTRLTVT.

The chain couples TRBV13 to TRBJ1-2, with a tentative D call TRBD1 (6 bases). The ends were cut back, 2 bases at V and 0 bases at J, with 13 bases in the middle. Per germline, CDR1 PRHDT and CDR2 FYEKMQ (reference sequence). This CDR3 is 16 amino acids long. Here the CDR3 DNA reads TGTGCCAGCAGCTTACAGGGGCAAGTAGCTAACTATGGCTACACCTTC. This translates into CASSLQGQVANYGYTF.

The chain links TRBV30 to TRBJ2-1, with 9 bases lining up with TRBD2. V shed 5 bases and J 10 bases; nucleotides not matched to a gene: 9. The CDR3 has 13 amino acids. Germline loops: CDR1 GTSNPN, CDR2 SVGIG (reference sequence). CDR3 region: CAWGGLAGREQFF. The DNA for the CDR3 is TGTGCCTGGGGCGGGCTAGCGGGGAGGGAGCAGTTCTTC. The full variable domain, completed using reference TRBV30 and TRBJ2-1, is SQTIHQWPATLVQPVGSPLSLECTVEGTSNPNLYWYRQAAGRGLQLLFYSVGIGQISSEVPQNLSASRPQDRQFILSSKKLLLSDSGFYLCAWGGLAGREQFFGPGTRLTVL.

The chain employs TRBV18 and TRBJ2-5; unclear D gene. Germline V gene data show CDR1 as KGHSH and CDR2 as LQKENI. This CDR3 has 12 amino acids. V was cut by 3 bases and J by 4 bases, with 6 bases left in between. The CDR3 protein is CASSPQVETQYF. The CDR3 coding sequence is TGTGCCAGCTCACCTCAAGTAGAGACCCAGTACTTC.

The chain's CDR3 is CASTPGASGPYNEQFF. The CDR3 coding sequence is TGTGCCAGCACCCCCGGGGCTAGCGGACCTTACAATGAGCAGTTCTTC. The rearrangement uses TRBV7-6 and TRBJ2-1; TRBD2 matches at 7 bases. The CDR3 extends over 16 amino acids. Germline V gives CDR1 SGHVS, CDR2 FNYEAQ. V trimming: 7 bases; J trimming: 4 bases; junction bases outside the gene matches: 13. Together with reference TRBV7-6 and TRBJ2-1, the CDR3 gives the full variable domain: GAGVSQSPRYKVTKRGQDVALRCDPISGHVSLYWYRQALGQGPEFLTYFNYEAQQDKSGLPNDRFSAERPEGSISTLTIQRTEQRDSAMYRCASTPGASGPYNEQFFGPGTRLTVL.

The rearrangement links TRBV11-2 to TRBJ2-7, with D perhaps TRBD1 (5 bases). CDR3 size: 14 residues. Germline lookup yields CDR1 SGHAT and CDR2 FQNNGV. Trimming cost V 3 bases and J 1 base, with 10 bases left between them. The DNA of the CDR3 is TGTGCCAGCAGCTTGGGGCAGAATTCCTACGAGCAGTACTTC. It encodes CASSLGQNSYEQYF.

The J gene is TRBJ1-4, the V gene TRBV2; D not resolved. Between the trimmed V and J ends, which lost 7 bases and 0 bases, there was a span of 12 bases. CDR3 size: 15 residues. From germline, CDR1 is SNHLY and CDR2 FYNNEI. Here the CDR3 reads CASKFEGATNEKLFF. The CDR3 DNA follows: TGTGCCAGCAAATTCGAGGGAGCAACTAATGAAAAACTGTTTTTT. The full variable domain, in which reference TRBV2 and TRBJ1-4 provide the parts outside the CDR3, is EPEVTQTPSHQVTQMGQEVILRCVPISNHLYFYWYRQILGQKVEFLVSFYNNEISEKSEIFDDQFSVERPDGSNFTLKIRSTKLEDSAMYFCASKFEGATNEKLFFGSGTQLSVL.

The chain combines TRBV7-6 with TRBJ1-2, with D uncertain. Per germline, CDR1 SGHVS and CDR2 FNYEAQ. The CDR3 is 13 residues long. V dropped 5 bases and J dropped 8 bases, with 15 bases sitting between them. The CDR3: CASSPASFAGYTF. The CDR3 nucleotides read TGTGCCAGCAGCCCTGCATCGTTCGCCGGCTACACCTTC.

The V gene is TRBV5-1, the J gene TRBJ2-7; tentatively, D is TRBD1 (5 bases). Trimming removed 4 bases at V and 6 bases at J, with 20 bases between. CDR3 length: 15 residues. Germline values: CDR1 SGHRS, CDR2 YFSETQ. In DNA form, the CDR3 reads TGCGCCAGCAGCACCCACCGGGCCTCCCAGGGCGAGCAGTACTTC. Its translation is CASSTHRASQGEQYF.

This chain connects TRBV6-5 to TRBJ1-5; a weak D match, TRBD1 (5 bases). The germline V gene has CDR1 MNHEY and CDR2 SVGAGI. V lost 4 bases and J 3 bases, leaving 16 bases between the germline ends. The CDR3 is 16 residues long. CDR3 nucleotide sequence: TGTGCCAGCAGTTCGGGGAGGGGTGGGGACAATCAGCCCCAGCATTTT. Its protein product is CASSSGRGGDNQPQHF.

As DNA, the CDR3 is TGTGCCAGCTCCCCGGGACTCCTGAACACTGAAGCTTTCTTT. Amino acid sequence: CASSPGLLNTEAFF. The chain has TRBV18 and TRBJ1-1; possibly TRBD1 for D (5 bases). The CDR3 has 14 residues. CDR1 is KGHSH, CDR2 LQKENI, per germline. V lost 6 bases to trimming and J lost 0 bases, with 11 bases between them.

This sequence joins TRBV10-3 and TRBJ2-3; possible D gene TRBD2, 7 bases. V was trimmed by 0 bases and J by 3 bases, leaving 13 bases between them. Germline V gene sequence: CDR1 ENHRY, CDR2 SYGVKD. This CDR3 comprises 16 residues. In DNA, the CDR3 is TGTGCCATCAGTGAGTCGTCGGGGGGCGGAACAGATACGCAGTATTTT. It specifies CAISESSGGGTDTQYF.

The V and J genes are TRBV30 and TRBJ1-5, with 7 bases that match TRBD1. Trimming took 1 base from V and 6 from J; bases not matched to a gene: 3. In germline, CDR1 is GTSNPN, CDR2 SVGIG (reference sequence). The CDR3 runs to 13 residues. The CDR3 protein is CAWSDRGGQPQHF. DNA for the CDR3: TGTGCCTGGAGTGACAGGGGCGGTCAGCCCCAGCATTTT.

This chain connects TRBV9 to TRBJ2-1; unclear D gene. The V end lost 2 bases, the J end lost 0 bases, and 12 bases lay between the germline ends. This CDR3 has 16 amino acids. CDR1 is SGDLS, CDR2 YYNGEE, per germline. CDR3 nucleotides: TGTGCCAGCAGCGTCCGTTTCGATAGCTCCTACAATGAGCAGTTCTTC. Its protein product is CASSVRFDSSYNEQFF.

The CDR3 DNA follows: TGTGCCATCAGTGAGGGGGGCGATGAGCAGTTCTTC. Protein: CAISEGGDEQFF. This chain joins TRBV10-3 and TRBJ2-1; D perhaps matches TRBD1 (6 bases). This CDR3 contains 12 residues. From germline, CDR1 is ENHRY and CDR2 SYGVKD. V was cut by 2 bases and J by 8 bases, with 7 bases left in between.

V usage is TRBV7-2 and J usage is TRBJ1-2, with D tentatively TRBD1 (6 bases). This CDR3 spans 14 amino acids. In germline, CDR1 is SGHTA, CDR2 FQGNSA. The V end lost 5 bases, the J end lost 7 bases, and 17 bases lay between the germline ends. The CDR3 loop is CASSPKQGEAGYTF. CDR3 nucleotides: TGTGCCAGCAGCCCGAAACAGGGCGAGGCTGGCTACACCTTC.

The chain carries TRBV6-6 and TRBJ2-5; 9 nucleotides align to TRBD2. Germline V gene sequence: CDR1 MNHNY, CDR2 SVGAGI (reference sequence). Trimming took 0 bases from V and 5 from J; bases not matched to a gene: 1. CDR3 length equals 14 residues. CDR3 nucleotides: TGTGCCAGCAGTTACTCGACTAGCGGTGAGACCCAGTACTTC. Translating it yields CASSYSTSGETQYF.

J is TRBJ2-3 and V is TRBV19; 9 positions match TRBD1. From germline, CDR1 is LNHDA and CDR2 SQIVND (reference sequence). V lost 6 bases to trimming and J lost 1 base; unmatched junction nucleotides: 2. There are 14 residues in the CDR3. As DNA, the CDR3 is TGTGCCAGTAGCGACAGGGGGGGCACAGATACGCAGTATTTT. Translating it yields CASSDRGGTDTQYF.

The V gene is TRBV19, the J gene TRBJ2-3; tentatively, D is TRBD1 (6 bases). V lost 6 bases to trimming and J lost 0 bases, with 22 bases between them. Germline V CDR1 and CDR2: LNHDA, SQIVND (reference sequence). The CDR3 spans 18 residues. CDR3 sequence: CASSETGSRSTSTDTQYF. The CDR3 nucleotides read TGTGCCAGTAGCGAAACAGGGTCGAGGTCCACTAGCACAGATACGCAGTATTTT. The full variable domain, rest sourced from reference TRBV19 and TRBJ2-3, is DGGITQSPKYLFRKEGQNVTLSCEQNLNHDAMYWYRQDPGQGLRLIYYSQIVNDFQKGDIAEGYSVSREKKESFPLTVTSAQKNPTAFYLCASSETGSRSTSTDTQYFGPGTRLTVL.

The chain uses TRBV6-5 and TRBJ1-3, with D tentatively TRBD1 (6 bases). This CDR3 spans 14 amino acids. Germline CDR1 is MNHEY and CDR2 is SVGAGI. Trimming pared 7 bases from V and 1 base from J, leaving 11 bases between. The CDR3 nucleotides are TGTGCCAGCACCGAAGGGGGGTCTGGAAACACCATATATTTT. This gives the protein CASTEGGSGNTIYF.

The chain uses TRBV30 and TRBJ1-1; the D gene is possibly TRBD1 (6 bases). The CDR3 consists of 13 residues. V was cut by 3 bases and J by 4 bases, with 12 bases left in between. Germline CDR1 is GTSNPN and CDR2 is SVGIG (reference sequence). The CDR3 coding sequence is TGTGCCTGGAGCCGGGGACAAGGCACTGAAGCTTTCTTT. It codes for CAWSRGQGTEAFF.

On this clone: The sample carries other DNA sequences with the same CDR3. The rearrangement links TRBV15 to TRBJ2-5; D unclear. With 0 bases removed from V and 5 bases from J, the gap between germline ends came to 4 bases. The germline V gene encodes CDR1 LNHNV and CDR2 YYDKDF (reference sequence). This CDR3 comprises 12 residues. CDR3 in DNA: TGTGCCACCAGCAGAGATGTGGAGACCCAGTACTTC. Protein: CATSRDVETQYF.

The chain recombines TRBV6-1 with TRBJ2-7; D not resolved. The germline CDR1 and CDR2 sequences are MNHNS and SASEGT. V was cut by 3 bases and J by 2 bases, with 5 bases left in between. The CDR3 totals 12 residues. The CDR3 loop is CASSELTYEQYF. CDR3 coding DNA: TGTGCCAGCAGTGAGCTGACCTACGAGCAGTACTTC.

The chain is built from TRBV5-1 and TRBJ1-2, with TRBD1 as a possible D gene (5 bases). CDR3 size: 13 residues. The germline CDR1 and CDR2 sequences are SGHRS and YFSETQ. Trimming cost V 0 bases and J 8 bases, with 11 bases left between them. CDR3 amino acids: CASSLAGGDGYTF. The CDR3 DNA reads as TGCGCCAGCAGCTTGGCGGGGGGAGACGGCTACACCTTC.

The V call is TRBV5-1, the J call TRBJ1-2, with a possible D match to TRBD1 (6 bases). This CDR3 has 17 amino acids. Trimming shortened V by 4 bases and J by 6 bases, and 25 bases separated the two germline ends. CDR1 is SGHRS, CDR2 YFSETQ, per germline. For the CDR3, the DNA is TGCGCCAGCAGCCCCCTAACCACAGGGTTAAGCAACGATGGCTACACCTTC. It is translated as CASSPLTTGLSNDGYTF. Using reference TRBV5-1 and TRBJ1-2 for the parts outside the CDR3, the full variable domain is KAGVTQTPRYLIKTRGQQVTLSCSPISGHRSVSWYQQTPGQGLQFLFEYFSETQRNKGNFPGRFSGRQFSNSRSEMNVSTLELGDSALYLCASSPLTTGLSNDGYTFGSGTRLTVV.